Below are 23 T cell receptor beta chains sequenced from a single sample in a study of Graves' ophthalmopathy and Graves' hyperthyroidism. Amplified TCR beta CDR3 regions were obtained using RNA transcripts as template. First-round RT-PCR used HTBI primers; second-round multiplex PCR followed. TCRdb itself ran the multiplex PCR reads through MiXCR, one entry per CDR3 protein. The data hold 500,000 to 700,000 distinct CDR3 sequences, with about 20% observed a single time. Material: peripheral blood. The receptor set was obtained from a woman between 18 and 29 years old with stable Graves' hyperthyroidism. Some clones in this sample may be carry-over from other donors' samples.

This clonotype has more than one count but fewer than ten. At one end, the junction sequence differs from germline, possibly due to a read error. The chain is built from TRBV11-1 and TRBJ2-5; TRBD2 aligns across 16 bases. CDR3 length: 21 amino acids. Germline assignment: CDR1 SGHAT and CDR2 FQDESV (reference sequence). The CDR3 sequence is CASSTNQPGLAGGFHVKTKYF. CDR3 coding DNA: TGTGCCAGCAGTACGAACCAGCCGGGACTAGCGGGAGGGTTTCACGTGAAGACCAAGTACTTC. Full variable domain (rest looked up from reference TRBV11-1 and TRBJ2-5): EAEVAQSPRYKITEKSQAVAFWCDPISGHATLYWYRQILGQGPELLVQFQDESVVDDSQLPKDRFSAERLKGVDSTLKIQPAELGDSAMYLCASSTNQPGLAGGFHVKTKYFGPGTRLLVL.

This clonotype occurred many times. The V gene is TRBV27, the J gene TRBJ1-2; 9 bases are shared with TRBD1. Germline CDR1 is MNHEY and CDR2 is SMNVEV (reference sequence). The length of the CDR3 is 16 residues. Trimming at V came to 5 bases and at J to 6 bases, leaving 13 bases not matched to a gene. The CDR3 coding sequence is TGTGCCAGCAGTCGGGGGGACAGGGTGGGAGTAGATGGCTACACCTTC. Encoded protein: CASSRGDRVGVDGYTF.

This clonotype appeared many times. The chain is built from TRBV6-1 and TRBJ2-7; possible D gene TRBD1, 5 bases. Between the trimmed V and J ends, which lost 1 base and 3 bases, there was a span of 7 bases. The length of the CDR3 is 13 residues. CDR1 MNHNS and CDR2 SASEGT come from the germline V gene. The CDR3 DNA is TGTGCCAGCAGTGAAGGTGACAGCTACGAGCAGTACTTC. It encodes CASSEGDSYEQYF.

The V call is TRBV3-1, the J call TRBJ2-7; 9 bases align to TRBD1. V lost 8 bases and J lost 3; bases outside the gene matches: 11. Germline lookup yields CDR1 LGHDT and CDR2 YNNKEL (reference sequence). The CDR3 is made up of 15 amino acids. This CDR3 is CASSRPGTGIYEQYF. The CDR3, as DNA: TGTGCCAGCTCCCGCCCCGGGACAGGGATCTACGAGCAGTACTTC.

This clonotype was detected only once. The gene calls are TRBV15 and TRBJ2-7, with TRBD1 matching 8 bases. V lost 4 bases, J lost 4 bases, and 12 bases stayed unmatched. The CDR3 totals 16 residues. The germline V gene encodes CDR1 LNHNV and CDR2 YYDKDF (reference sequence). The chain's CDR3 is CATSTGTGAGEYEQYF. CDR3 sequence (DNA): TGTGCCACCAGCACCGGGACAGGCGCCGGGGAGTACGAGCAGTACTTC.

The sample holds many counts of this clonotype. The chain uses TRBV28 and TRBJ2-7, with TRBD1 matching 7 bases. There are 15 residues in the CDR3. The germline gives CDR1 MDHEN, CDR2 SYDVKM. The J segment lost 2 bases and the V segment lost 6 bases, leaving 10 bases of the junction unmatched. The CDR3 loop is CASSPGQVYTYEQYF. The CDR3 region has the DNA TGTGCCAGCAGCCCAGGACAGGTTTACACCTACGAGCAGTACTTC.

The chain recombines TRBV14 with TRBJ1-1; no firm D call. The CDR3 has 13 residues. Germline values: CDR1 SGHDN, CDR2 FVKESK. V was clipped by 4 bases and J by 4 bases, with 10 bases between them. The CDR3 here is CASSPGVFTEAFF. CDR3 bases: TGTGCCAGCAGCCCCGGAGTCTTCACTGAAGCTTTCTTT.

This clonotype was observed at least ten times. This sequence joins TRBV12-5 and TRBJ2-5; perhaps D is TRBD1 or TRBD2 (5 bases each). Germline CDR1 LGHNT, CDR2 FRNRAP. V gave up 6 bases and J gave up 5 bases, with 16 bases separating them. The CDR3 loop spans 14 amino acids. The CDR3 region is CASGPMGVRETQYF. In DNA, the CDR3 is TGTGCTAGTGGCCCCATGGGGGTTAGGGAGACCCAGTACTTC.

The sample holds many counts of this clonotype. The CDR3: CASSLGYRVDYGYTF. CDR3 DNA: TGTGCCAGCAGTTTGGGCTACAGGGTTGACTATGGCTACACCTTC. The gene calls are TRBV12-3 or TRBV12-4 and TRBJ1-2; a possible D gene is TRBD1 (6 bases). The CDR3 length is 15 residues. V was cut by 3 bases and J by 3 bases, with 14 bases left in between.

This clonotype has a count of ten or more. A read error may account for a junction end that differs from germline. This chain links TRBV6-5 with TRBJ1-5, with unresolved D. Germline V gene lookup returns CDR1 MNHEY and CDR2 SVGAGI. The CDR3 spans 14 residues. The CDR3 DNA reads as TGTGCCAGCAGCTACTTAGGCAGTCATCAGCCCCAGCATTTT. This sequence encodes CASSYLGSHQPQHF.

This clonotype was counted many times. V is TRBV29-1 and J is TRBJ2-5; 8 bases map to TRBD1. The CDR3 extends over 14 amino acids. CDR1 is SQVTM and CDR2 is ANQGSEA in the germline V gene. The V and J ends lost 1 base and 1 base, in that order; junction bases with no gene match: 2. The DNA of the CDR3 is TGCAGCGTTGAAGGCAGGGGGCTCCAAGAGACCCAGTACTTC. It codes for CSVEGRGLQETQYF.

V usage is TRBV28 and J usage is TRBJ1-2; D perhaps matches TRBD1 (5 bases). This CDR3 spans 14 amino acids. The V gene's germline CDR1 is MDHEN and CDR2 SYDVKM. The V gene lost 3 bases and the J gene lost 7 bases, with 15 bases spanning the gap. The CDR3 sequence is CASSLGRARGGYTF. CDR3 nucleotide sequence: TGTGCCAGCAGTTTGGGGCGGGCTCGGGGTGGCTACACCTTC.

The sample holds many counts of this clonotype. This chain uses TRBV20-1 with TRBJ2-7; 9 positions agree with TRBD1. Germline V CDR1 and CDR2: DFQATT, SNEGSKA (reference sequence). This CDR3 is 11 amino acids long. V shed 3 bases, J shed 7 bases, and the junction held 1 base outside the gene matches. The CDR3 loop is CSASDRGEQYF. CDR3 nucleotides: TGCAGTGCTAGCGACAGGGGGGAGCAGTACTTC.

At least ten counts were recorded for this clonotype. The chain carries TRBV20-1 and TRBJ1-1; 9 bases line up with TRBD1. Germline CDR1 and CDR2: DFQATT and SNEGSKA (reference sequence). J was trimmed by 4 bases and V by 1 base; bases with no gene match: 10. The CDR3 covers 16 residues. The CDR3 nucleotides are TGCAGTGCTAGAGTCGAGACAGGGGGTTTGACCACTGAAGCTTTCTTT. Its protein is CSARVETGGLTTEAFF.

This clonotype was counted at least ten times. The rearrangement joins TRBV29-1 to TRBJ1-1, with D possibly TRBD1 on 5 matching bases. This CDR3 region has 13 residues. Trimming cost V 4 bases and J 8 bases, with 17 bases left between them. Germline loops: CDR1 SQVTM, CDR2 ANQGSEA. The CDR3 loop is CSVAGPGGKEAFF. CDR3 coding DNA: TGCAGCGTTGCAGGCCCTGGGGGAAAGGAAGCTTTCTTT.

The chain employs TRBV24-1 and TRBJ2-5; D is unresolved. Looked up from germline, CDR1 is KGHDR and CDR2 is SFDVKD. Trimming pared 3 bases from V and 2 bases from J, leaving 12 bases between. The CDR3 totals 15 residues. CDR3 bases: TGTGCCACCAGTGATGGTCGGAAGAAACAAGAGACCCAGTACTTC. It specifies CATSDGRKKQETQYF.

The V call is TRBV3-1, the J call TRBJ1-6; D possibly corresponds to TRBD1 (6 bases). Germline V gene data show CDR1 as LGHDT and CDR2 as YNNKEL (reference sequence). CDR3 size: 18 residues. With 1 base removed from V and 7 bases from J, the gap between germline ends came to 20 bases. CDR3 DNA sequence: TGTGCCAGCAGCCAAGGACTCTCAGGGGAACTTCGGAATTCACCCCTCCACTTT. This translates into CASSQGLSGELRNSPLHF. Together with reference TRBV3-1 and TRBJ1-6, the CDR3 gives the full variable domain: DTAVSQTPKYLVTQMGNDKSIKCEQNLGHDTMYWYKQDSKKFLKIMFSYNNKELIINETVPNRFSPKSPDKAHLNLHINSLELGDSAVYFCASSQGLSGELRNSPLHFGNGTRLTVT.

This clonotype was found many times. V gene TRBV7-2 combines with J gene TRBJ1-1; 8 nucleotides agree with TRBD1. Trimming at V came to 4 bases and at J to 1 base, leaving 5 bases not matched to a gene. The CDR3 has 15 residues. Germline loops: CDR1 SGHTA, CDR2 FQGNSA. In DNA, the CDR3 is TGTGCCAGCAGCTCCGCAGGGGGCGGGAACACTGAAGCTTTCTTT. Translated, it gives CASSSAGGGNTEAFF.

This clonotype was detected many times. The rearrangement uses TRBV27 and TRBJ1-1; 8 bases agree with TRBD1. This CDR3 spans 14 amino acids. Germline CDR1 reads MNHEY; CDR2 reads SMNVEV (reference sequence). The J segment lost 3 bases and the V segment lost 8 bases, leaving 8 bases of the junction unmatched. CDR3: CASYPQGAHTEAFF. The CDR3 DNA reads TGTGCCAGCTACCCGCAGGGGGCGCACACTGAAGCTTTCTTT.

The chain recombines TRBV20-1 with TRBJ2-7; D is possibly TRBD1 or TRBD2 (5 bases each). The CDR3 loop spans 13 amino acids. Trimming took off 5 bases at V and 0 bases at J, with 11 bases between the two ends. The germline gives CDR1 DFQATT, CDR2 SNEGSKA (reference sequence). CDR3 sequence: CSALGTDSYEQYV. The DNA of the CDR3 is TGCAGTGCTCTCGGGACCGACTCCTACGAGCAGTACGTC.

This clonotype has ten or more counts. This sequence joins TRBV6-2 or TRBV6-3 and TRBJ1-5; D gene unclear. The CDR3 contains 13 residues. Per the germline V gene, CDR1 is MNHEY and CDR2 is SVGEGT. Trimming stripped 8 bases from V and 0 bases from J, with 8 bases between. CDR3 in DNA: TGTGCCAGCGAAAGGGATAGCAATCAGCCCCAGCATTTT. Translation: CASERDSNQPQHF.

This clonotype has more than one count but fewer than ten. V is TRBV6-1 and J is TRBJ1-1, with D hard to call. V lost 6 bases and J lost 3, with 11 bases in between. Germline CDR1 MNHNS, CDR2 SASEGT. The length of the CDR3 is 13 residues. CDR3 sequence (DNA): TGTGCCAGCAGACAAGACGGTTACACTGAAGCTTTCTTT. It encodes CASRQDGYTEAFF.

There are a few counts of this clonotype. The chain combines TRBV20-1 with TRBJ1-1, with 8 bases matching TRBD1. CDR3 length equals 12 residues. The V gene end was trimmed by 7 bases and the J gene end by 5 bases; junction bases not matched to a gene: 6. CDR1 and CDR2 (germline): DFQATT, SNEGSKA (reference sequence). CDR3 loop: CSVPTGATEAFF. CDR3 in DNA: TGCAGTGTTCCGACAGGGGCTACTGAAGCTTTCTTT.